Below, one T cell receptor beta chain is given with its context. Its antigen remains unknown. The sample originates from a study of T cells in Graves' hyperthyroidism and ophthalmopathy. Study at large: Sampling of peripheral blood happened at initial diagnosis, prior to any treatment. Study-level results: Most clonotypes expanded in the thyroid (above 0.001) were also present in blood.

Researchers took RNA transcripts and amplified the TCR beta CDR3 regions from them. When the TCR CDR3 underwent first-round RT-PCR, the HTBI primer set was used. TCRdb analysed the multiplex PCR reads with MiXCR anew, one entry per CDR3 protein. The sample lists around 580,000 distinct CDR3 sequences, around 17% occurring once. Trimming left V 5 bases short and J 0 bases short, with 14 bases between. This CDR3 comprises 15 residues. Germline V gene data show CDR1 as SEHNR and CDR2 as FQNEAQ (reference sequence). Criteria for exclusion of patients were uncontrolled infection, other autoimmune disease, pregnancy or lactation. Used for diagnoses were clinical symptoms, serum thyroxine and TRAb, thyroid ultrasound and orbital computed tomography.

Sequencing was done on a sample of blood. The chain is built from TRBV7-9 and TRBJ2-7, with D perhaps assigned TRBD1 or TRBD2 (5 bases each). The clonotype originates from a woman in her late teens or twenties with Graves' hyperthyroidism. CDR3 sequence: CASSTQRDGSYEQYF. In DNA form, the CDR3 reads TGTGCCAGCAGCACGCAAAGGGACGGCTCCTACGAGCAGTACTTC.